The next 5 T cell receptor beta chains were all read from a single sample in a study of T cell responses to AZD1222 COVID-19 vaccine. The table came from immunoSEQ multiplex PCR; TCRdb's copy has only in-frame clones and leaves some out. The sample lists some 100,000 clones, around nine tenths occurring once. Sequences were derived from peripheral blood, sampled on day 0 of AZD1222 vaccination. Receptor source: an adult in good health.

The CDR3 is CASSLQGHGYTF. Written as DNA, the CDR3 is TGTGCCAGCAGCTTACAGGGGCATGGCTACACCTTC. The chain links TRBV28 to TRBJ1-2, with 7 bases aligning to TRBD1. Per the germline V gene, CDR1 is MDHEN and CDR2 is SYDVKM. This CDR3 is 12 amino acids long. V lost 6 bases and J lost 6; bases outside the gene matches: 4.

The chain carries TRBV5-1 and TRBJ1-1, with D possibly matching TRBD1 (5 bases). There are 14 residues in the CDR3. Trimming left V 5 bases short and J 4 bases short, with 15 bases between. Looked up from germline, CDR1 is SGHRS and CDR2 is YFSETQ. CDR3 bases: TGCGCCAGCAGTAATCCAGGGCTGGGCACTGAAGCTTTCTTT. Encoded protein: CASSNPGLGTEAFF.

The chain links TRBV7-9 to TRBJ1-4; 9 bases are a match to TRBD1. The trim removed 4 bases at V and 5 bases at J, leaving 11 bases unmatched. CDR1 is SEHNR and CDR2 is FQNEAQ in the germline V gene (reference sequence). This CDR3 contains 17 residues. The CDR3 sequence: CASSWRQSGTGNEKLFF. The CDR3 nucleotides are TGTGCCAGCAGCTGGAGACAATCCGGGACAGGGAATGAAAAACTGTTTTTT.

V gene TRBV5-4 combines with J gene TRBJ2-3, with TRBD2 as a possible D gene (5 bases). V was clipped by 2 bases and J by 4 bases, with 11 bases between them. Germline CDR1 SGHNT, CDR2 YYREEE (reference sequence). The CDR3 is 14 residues long. The CDR3 nucleotides are TGTGCCAGCAGCTTTGTAGCGAGGGCAGATACGCAGTATTTT. Amino acids: CASSFVARADTQYF.

A single count supports this clone. V gene TRBV19 combines with J gene TRBJ2-3; 9 bases are shared with TRBD1. The CDR3 is made up of 18 amino acids. CDR1 LNHDA and CDR2 SQIVND come from the germline V gene (reference sequence). V dropped 3 bases and J dropped 2; count of bases not matched to a gene: 12. Here the CDR3 DNA reads TGTGCCAGTAGTATCAGGGGACAGGGCCATCTTACCACAGATACGCAGTATTTT. Protein: CASSIRGQGHLTTDTQYF.